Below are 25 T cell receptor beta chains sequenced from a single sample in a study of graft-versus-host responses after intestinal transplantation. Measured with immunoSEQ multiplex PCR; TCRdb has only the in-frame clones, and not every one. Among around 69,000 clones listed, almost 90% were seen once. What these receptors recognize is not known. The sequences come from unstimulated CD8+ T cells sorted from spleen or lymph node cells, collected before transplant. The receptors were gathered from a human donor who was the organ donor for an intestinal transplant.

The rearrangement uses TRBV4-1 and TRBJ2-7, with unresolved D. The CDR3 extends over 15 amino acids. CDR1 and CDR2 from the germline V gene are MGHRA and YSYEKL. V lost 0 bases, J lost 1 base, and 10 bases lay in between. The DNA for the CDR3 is TGCGCCAGCAGCCAAGACGGGTCCGGGTCCTACGAGCAGTACGTC. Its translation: CASSQDGSGSYEQYV.

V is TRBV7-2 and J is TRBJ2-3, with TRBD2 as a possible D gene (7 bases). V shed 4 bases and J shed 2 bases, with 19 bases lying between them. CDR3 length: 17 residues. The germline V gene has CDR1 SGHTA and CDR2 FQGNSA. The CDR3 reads CASSYYPGGGATDTQYF. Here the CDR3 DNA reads TGTGCCAGCAGCTACTACCCCGGTGGGGGGGCCACAGATACGCAGTATTTT.

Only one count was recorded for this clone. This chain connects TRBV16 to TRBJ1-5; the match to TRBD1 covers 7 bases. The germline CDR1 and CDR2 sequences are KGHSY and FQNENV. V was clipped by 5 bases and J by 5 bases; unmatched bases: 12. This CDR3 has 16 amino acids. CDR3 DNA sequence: TGTGCCAGCAGCTTTACTGACAGGGTGGGGGATCAGCCCCAGCATTTT. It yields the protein CASSFTDRVGDQPQHF.

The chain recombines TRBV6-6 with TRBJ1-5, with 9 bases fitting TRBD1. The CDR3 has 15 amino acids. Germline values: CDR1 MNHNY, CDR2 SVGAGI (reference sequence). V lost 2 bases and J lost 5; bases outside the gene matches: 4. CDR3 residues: CASSYQRTGDQPQHF. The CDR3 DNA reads TGTGCCAGCAGTTACCAGAGGACAGGGGATCAGCCCCAGCATTTT.

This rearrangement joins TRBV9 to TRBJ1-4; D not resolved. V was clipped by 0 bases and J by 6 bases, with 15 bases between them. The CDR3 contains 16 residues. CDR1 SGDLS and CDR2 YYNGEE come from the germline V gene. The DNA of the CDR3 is TGTGCCAGCAGCGTAGCCCCATCTGGGCGCTATGAAAAACTGTTTTTT. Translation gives CASSVAPSGRYEKLFF.

This chain's CDR3 is CASTYTGSSPLHF. The CDR3 DNA reads as TGTGCCAGCACCTACACAGGGAGTTCACCCCTCCACTTT. This rearrangement joins TRBV28 to TRBJ1-6; D might be TRBD1 (6 bases). CDR1 is MDHEN, CDR2 SYDVKM, per germline. V gave up 7 bases and J gave up 9 bases, with 13 bases separating them. This CDR3 region has 13 residues.

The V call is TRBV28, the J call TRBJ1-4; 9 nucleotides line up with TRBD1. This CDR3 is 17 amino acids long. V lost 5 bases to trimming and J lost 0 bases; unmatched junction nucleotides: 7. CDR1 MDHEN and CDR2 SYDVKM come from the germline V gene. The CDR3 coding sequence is TGTGCCAGCAGTCAACCGGGACAGGGTGCAACTAATGAAAAACTGTTTTTT. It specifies CASSQPGQGATNEKLFF.

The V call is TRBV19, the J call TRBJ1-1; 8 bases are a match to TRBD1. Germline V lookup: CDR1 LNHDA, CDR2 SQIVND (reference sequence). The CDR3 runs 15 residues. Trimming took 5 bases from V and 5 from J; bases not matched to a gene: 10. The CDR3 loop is CASSVDQGAGTEAFF. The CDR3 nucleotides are TGTGCCAGTAGTGTTGATCAGGGGGCCGGAACTGAAGCTTTCTTT.

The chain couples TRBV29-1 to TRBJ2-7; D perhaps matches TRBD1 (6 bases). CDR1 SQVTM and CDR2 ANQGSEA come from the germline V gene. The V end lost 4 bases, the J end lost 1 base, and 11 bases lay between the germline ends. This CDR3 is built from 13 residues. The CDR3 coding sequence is TGCAGCGTTGTTCTGGGGGCTTCCTACGAGCAGTACGTC. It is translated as CSVVLGASYEQYV.

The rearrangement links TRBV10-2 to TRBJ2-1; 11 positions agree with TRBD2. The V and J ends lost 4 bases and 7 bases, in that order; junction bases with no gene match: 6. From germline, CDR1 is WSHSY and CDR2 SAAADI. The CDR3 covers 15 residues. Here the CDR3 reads CASSGGTSGLNEQFF. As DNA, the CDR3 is TGCGCCAGCAGTGGGGGGACTAGCGGTTTAAATGAGCAGTTCTTC.

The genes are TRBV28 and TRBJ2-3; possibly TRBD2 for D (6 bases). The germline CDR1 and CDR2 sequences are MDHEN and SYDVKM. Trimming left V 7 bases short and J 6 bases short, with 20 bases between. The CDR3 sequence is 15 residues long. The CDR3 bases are TGTGCCAGCATCGGCGTAGCGGACTTACGGGATACGCAGTATTTT. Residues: CASIGVADLRDTQYF.

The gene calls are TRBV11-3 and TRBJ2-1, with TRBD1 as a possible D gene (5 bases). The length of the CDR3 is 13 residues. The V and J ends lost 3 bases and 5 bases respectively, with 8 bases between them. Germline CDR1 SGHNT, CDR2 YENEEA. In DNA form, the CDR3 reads TGTGCCAGCAGCTTCGTAGGGGACAATGAGCAGTTCTTC. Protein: CASSFVGDNEQFF. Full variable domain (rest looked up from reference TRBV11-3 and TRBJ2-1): EAGVVQSPRYKIIEKKQPVAFWCNPISGHNTLYWYLQNLGQGPELLIRYENEEAVDDSQLPKDRFSAERLKGVDSTLKIQPAELGDSAVYLCASSFVGDNEQFFGPGTRLTVL.

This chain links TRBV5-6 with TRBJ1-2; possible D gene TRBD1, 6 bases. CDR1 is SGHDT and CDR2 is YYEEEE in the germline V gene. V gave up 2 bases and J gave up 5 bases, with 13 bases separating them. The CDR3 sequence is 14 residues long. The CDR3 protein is CASSLGDITYGYTF. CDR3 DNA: TGTGCCAGCAGCTTAGGGGACATTACGTATGGCTACACCTTC.

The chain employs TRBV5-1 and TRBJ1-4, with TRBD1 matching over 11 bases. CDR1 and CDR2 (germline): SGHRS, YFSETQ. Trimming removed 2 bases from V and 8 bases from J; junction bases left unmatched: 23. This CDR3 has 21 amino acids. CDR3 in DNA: TGCGCCAGCAGCTTCGGGGACAGGGGGACCCTTGCCGAGGATTTGAGCGAAAAACTGTTTTTT. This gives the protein CASSFGDRGTLAEDLSEKLFF.

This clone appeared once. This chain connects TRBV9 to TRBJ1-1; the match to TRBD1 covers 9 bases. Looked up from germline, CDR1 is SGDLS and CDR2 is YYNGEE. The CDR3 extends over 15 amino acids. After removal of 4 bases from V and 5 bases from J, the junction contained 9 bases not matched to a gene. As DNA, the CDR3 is TGTGCCAGCAGCCCCCGGGACAGGGAGGGGACTGAAGCTTTCTTT. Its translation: CASSPRDREGTEAFF.

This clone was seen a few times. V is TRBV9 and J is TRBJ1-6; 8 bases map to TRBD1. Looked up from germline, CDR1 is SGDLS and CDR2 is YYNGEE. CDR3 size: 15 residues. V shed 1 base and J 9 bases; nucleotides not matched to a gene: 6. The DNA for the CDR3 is TGTGCCAGCAGCGTAAGGACAGGGCTAGCTTCACCCCTCCACTTT. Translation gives CASSVRTGLASPLHF. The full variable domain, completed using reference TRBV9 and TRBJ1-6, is DSGVTQTPKHLITATGQRVTLRCSPRSGDLSVYWYQQSLDQGLQFLIQYYNGEERAKGNILERFSAQQFPDLHSELNLSSLELGDSALYFCASSVRTGLASPLHFGNGTRLTVT.

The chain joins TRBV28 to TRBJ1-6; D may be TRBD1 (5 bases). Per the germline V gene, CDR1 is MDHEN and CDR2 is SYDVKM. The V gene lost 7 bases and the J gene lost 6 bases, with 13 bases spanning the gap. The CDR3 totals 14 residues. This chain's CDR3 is CASIRAGLNSPLHF. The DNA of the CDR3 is TGTGCCAGCATTCGGGCGGGACTTAATTCACCCCTCCACTTT.

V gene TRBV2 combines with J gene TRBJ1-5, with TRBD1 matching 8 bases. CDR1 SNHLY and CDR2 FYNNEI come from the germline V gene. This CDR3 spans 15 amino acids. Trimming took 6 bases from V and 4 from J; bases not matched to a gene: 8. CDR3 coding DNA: TGTGCCAGCAGAGTAGGACAGGGTGGAAATCAGCCCCAGCATTTT. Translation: CASRVGQGGNQPQHF.

CDR3 in amino acids: CASSQKTGTRLDYGYTF. The CDR3 bases are TGCGCCAGCAGCCAAAAAACAGGGACCCGTCTAGACTATGGCTACACCTTC. This chain uses TRBV4-1 with TRBJ1-2; D may be TRBD1 (6 bases). Deletions cut 2 bases from V and 3 bases from J, with 19 bases between. Germline V gene data show CDR1 as MGHRA and CDR2 as YSYEKL. The CDR3 totals 17 residues.

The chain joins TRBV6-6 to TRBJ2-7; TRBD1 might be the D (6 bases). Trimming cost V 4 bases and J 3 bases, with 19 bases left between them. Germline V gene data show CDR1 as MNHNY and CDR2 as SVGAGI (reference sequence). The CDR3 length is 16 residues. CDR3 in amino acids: CASSSSVRGGFYEQYV. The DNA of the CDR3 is TGTGCCAGCAGTTCTTCAGTCCGAGGGGGATTCTACGAGCAGTACGTC.

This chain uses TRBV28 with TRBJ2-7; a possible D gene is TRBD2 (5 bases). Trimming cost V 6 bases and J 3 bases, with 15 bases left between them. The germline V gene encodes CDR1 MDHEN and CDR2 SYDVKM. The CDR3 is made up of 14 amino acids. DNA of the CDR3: TGTGCCAGCAGCCCCTCGGACTGGGTCTACGAGCAGTACGTC. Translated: CASSPSDWVYEQYV.

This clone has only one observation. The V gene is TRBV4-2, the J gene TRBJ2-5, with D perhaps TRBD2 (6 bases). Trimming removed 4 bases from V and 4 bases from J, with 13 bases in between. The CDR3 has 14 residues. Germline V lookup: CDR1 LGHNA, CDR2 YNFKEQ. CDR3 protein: CASSPPGGGETQYF. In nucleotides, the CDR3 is TGTGCCAGCAGCCCCCCCGGGGGAGGAGAGACCCAGTACTTC.

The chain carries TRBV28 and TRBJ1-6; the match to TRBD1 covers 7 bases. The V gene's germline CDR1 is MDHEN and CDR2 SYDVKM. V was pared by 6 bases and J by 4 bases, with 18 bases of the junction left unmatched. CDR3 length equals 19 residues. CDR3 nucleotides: TGTGCCAGCAGCCCCCGTCTTGGTCGACAGGGCTCTTATAATTCACCCCTCCACTTT. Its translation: CASSPRLGRQGSYNSPLHF.

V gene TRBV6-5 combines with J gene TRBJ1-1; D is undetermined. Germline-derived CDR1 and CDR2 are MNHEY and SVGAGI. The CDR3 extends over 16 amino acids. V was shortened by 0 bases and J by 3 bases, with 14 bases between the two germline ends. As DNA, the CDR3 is TGTGCCAGCAGTTACTCGACGTACAGTTTGGACACTGAAGCTTTCTTT. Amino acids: CASSYSTYSLDTEAFF.

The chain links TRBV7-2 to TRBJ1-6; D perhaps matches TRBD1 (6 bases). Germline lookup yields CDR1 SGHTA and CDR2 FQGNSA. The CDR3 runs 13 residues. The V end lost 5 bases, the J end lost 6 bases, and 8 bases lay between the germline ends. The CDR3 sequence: CASSTDSNSPLHF. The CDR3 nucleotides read TGTGCCAGCAGCACGGACAGTAATTCACCCCTCCACTTT.